The clone carrying this T cell receptor (beta chain) was seen repeatedly, ten times or more. The antigen remains unidentified. Those donors who had ophthalmopathy presented with moderate-to-severe activity, a CAS of ≥3, a NOSPECS of ≥4 and a duration under 3 months. Clinical symptoms, serum thyroxine, TRAb, thyroid ultrasound and orbital computed tomography determined diagnosis. This specimen comes from a study of Graves' ophthalmopathy and Graves' hyperthyroidism. The study's findings and limits: A 13-signature model separated ophthalmopathy from stable hyperthyroidism, about 90% sensitivity, 75% to 84% specificity. Most expanded clonotypes in thyroid above 0.001 frequency also showed up in blood.

Transcripts of RNA were the source for amplifying TCR beta CDR3 regions. RT-PCR in the first round used HTBI primers; a second-round multiplex PCR followed. Each CDR3 protein gets one entry after TCRdb re-called the multiplex PCR reads with MiXCR. The data contain 170,000 or so distinct CDR3 sequences, 35% to 45% of them singletons. Trimming left V 3 bases short and J 5 bases short, with 17 bases between. Germline lookup yields CDR1 MGHRA and CDR2 YSYEKL. CDR3 length equals 15 residues. The chain joins TRBV4-1 to TRBJ2-7; a possible D gene is TRBD2 (5 bases). The receptor comes from a man between 25 and 39 years old with Graves' ophthalmopathy. The sequenced sample consisted of peripheral blood. The CDR3, as DNA: TGCGCCAGCAGCCACCCGGGATCTAGCAGGAACGAGCAGTACTTC. It encodes CASSHPGSSRNEQYF.